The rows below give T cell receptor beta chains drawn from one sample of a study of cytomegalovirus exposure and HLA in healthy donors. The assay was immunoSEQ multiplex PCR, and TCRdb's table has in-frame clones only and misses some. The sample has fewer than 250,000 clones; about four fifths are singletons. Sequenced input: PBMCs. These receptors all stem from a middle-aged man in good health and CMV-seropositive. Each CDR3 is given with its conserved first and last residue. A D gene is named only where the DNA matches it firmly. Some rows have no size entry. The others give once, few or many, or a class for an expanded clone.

TGTGCCAGCAGCGACGCGGGATACACAGATACGCAGTATTTT	CASSDAGYTDTQYF	.	TRBJ2-3	TRBV4-2	.
TGCGCCAGCAGCTTGCGGACAGGGGGCTACAATGAGCAGTTCTTC	CASSLRTGGYNEQFF	TRBD1	TRBJ2-1	TRBV5-1	once
TGCGCCAGCAGCCCGCTCGGAGGGGCCCCCTACGAGCAGTACTTC	CASSPLGGAPYEQYF	.	TRBJ2-7	TRBV5-1	.
TGTGCCAGCAGCGTTTTTAACTCTGGAAACACCATATATTTT	CASSVFNSGNTIYF	.	TRBJ1-3	TRBV9	few
TGTGCCAGCAGCGCCGGACTAGCGGGATACAATGAGCAGTTCTTC	CASSAGLAGYNEQFF	TRBD2	TRBJ2-1	TRBV5-6	.
TGTGCCAGCTCACCATCAGGGCTTAATTCACCCCTCCACTTT	CASSPSGLNSPLHF	.	TRBJ1-6	TRBV18	few
TGTGCCAGCAGCCCCCGGACAGGAAAATTCTACGAGCAGTACTTC	CASSPRTGKFYEQYF	TRBD1	TRBJ2-7	TRBV7-6	.
TGTGCTAGTGCCCCCGGGACTTCAATAAGCACAGATACGCAGTATTTT	CASAPGTSISTDTQYF	.	TRBJ2-3	TRBV12-5	.
TGTGCCAGCAGACAGGAAGCTAGTCACACAGATACGCAGTATTTT	CASRQEASHTDTQYF	.	TRBJ2-3	TRBV6-4	.
TGTGCCAGTCGGCGGGGACTAGCGGGAGCGAGGTTCTTC	CASRRGLAGARFF	TRBD2	TRBJ2-1	TRBV2	.
TGCAGCGTTTACTTTGGGGGCGGTAATGAAAAACTGTTTTTT	CSVYFGGGNEKLFF	.	TRBJ1-4	TRBV29-1	.
TGTGCTAGCGCTCCCTCAGGGTTCCAAGAGACCCAGTACTTC	CASAPSGFQETQYF	.	TRBJ2-5	TRBV12-5	.